This entry features one TCR beta chain sequence. These data are taken from a study of technical replicates of blood from a handful of donors. The table came from immunoSEQ multiplex PCR; TCRdb's copy has only in-frame clones and leaves some out. The sample shows approximately 99,000 clones, around 96% of them seen only once. The V gene lost 3 bases and the J gene lost 3 bases, with 17 bases spanning the gap. This CDR3 region has 16 residues. The germline V gene has CDR1 MNHEY and CDR2 SMNVEV (reference sequence). The chain recombines TRBV27 with TRBJ1-1; TRBD1 is a possible D gene (5 bases). The sequence derives from a human donor in good health. Sequenced material: T cells isolated from PBMCs. CDR3 residues: CASSFDAARAYTEAFF. CDR3 bases: TGTGCCAGCAGTTTTGACGCCGCCAGGGCTTACACTGAAGCTTTCTTT.